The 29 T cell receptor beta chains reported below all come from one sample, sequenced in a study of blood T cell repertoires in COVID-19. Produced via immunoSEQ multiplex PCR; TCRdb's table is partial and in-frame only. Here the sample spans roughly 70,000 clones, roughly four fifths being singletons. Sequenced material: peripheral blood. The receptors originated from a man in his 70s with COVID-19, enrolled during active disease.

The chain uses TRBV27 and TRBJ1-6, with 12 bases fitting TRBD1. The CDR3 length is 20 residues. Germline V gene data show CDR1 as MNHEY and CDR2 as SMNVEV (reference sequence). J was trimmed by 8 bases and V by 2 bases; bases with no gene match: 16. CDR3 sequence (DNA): TGTGCCAGCAGTTTACTTGGGACAGGGGGCGCGAGGTACCGGCATTCACCCCTCCACTTT. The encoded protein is CASSLLGTGGARYRHSPLHF.

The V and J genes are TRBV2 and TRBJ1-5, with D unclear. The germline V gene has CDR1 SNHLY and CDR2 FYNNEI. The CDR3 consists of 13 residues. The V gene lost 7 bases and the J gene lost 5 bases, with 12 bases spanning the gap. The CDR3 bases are TGTGCCAGCAACCCCCATGAGGATCAGCCCCAGCATTTT. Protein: CASNPHEDQPQHF.

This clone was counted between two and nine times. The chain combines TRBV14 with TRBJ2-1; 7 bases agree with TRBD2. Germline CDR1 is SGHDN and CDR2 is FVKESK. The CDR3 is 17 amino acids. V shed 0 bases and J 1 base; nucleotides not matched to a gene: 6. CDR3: CASSQDAASGSYNEQFF. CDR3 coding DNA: TGTGCCAGCAGCCAAGATGCCGCTAGCGGTTCCTACAATGAGCAGTTCTTC. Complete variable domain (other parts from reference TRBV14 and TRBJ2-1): EAGVTQFPSHSVIEKGQTVTLRCDPISGHDNLYWYRRVMGKEIKFLLHFVKESKQDESGMPNNRFLAERTGGTYSTLKVQPAELEDSGVYFCASSQDAASGSYNEQFFGPGTRLTVL.

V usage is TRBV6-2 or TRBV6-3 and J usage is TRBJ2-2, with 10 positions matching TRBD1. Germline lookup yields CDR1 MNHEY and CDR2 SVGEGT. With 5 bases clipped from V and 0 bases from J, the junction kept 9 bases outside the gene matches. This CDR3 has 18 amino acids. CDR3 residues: CASSNEGQGLSNTGELFF. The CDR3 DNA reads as TGTGCCAGCAGTAACGAGGGACAGGGGCTTTCGAACACCGGGGAGCTGTTTTTT.

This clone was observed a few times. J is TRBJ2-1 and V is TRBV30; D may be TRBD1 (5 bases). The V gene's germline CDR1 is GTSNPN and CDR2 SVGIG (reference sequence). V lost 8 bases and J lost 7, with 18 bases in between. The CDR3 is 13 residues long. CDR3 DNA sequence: TGTGCCGCAGATAGGGTTCAGGGTAATGAGCAGTTCTTC. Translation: CAADRVQGNEQFF.

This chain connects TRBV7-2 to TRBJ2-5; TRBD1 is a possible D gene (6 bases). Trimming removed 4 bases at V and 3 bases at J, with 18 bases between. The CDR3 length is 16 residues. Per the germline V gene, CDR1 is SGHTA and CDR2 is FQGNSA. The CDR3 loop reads CASSYSWGRGKETQYF. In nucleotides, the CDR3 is TGTGCCAGCAGCTATAGCTGGGGCAGGGGAAAAGAGACCCAGTACTTC. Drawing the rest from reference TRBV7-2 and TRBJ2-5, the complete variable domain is GAGVSQSPSNKVTEKGKDVELRCDPISGHTALYWYRQSLGQGLEFLIYFQGNSAPDKSGLPSDRFSAERTGGSVSTLTIQRTQQEDSAVYLCASSYSWGRGKETQYFGPGTRLLVL.

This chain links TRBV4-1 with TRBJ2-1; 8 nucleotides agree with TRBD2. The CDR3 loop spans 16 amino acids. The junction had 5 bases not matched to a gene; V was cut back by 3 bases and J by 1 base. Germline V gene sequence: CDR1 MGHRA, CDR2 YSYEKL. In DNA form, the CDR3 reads TGCGCCAGCAGCCACCCCCGACTAGCGTCCTACAATGAGCAGTTCTTC. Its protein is CASSHPRLASYNEQFF.

The CDR3 coding sequence is TGTGCCTGGGGAGGGGGCGATCATCAGCCCCAGCATTTT. It translates to CAWGGGDHQPQHF. V is TRBV30 and J is TRBJ1-5; 7 bases agree with TRBD1. This CDR3 has 13 amino acids. Germline V gene sequence: CDR1 GTSNPN, CDR2 SVGIG (reference sequence). Trimming took 5 bases from V and 5 from J; bases not matched to a gene: 6.

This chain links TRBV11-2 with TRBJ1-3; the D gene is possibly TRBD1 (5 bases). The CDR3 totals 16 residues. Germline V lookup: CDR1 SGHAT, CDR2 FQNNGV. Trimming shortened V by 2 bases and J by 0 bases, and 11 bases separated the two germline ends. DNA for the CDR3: TGTGCCAGCAGCTTATGGGGCCAACCCTCTGGAAACACCATATATTTT. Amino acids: CASSLWGQPSGNTIYF.

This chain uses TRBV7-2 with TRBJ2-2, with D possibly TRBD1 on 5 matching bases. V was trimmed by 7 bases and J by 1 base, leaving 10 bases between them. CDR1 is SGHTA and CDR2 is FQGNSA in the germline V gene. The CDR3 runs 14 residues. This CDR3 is CASTYDRNTGELFF. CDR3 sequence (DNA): TGTGCCAGCACCTATGACAGGAACACCGGGGAGCTGTTTTTT.

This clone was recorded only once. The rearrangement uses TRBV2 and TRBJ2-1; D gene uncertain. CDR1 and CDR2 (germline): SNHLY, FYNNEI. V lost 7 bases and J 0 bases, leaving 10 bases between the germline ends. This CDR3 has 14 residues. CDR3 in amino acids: CASTPLGSYNEQFF. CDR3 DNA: TGTGCCAGCACCCCCCTCGGCTCCTACAATGAGCAGTTCTTC.

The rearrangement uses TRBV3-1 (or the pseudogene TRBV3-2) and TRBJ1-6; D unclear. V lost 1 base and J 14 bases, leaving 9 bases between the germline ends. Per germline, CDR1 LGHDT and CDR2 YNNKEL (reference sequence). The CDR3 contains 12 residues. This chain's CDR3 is CASSQGERSLHF. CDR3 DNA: TGTGCCAGCAGCCAAGGAGAGAGGTCCCTCCACTTT.

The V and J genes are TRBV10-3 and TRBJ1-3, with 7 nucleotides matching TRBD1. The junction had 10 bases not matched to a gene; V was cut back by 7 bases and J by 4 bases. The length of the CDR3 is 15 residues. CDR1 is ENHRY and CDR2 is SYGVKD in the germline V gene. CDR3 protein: CAITGGTNLGNTIYF. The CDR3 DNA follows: TGTGCCATCACAGGGGGGACAAACCTCGGAAACACCATATATTTT.

In DNA, the CDR3 is TGTGCCAGCAGCTTAACCGGAGCGGGAGAGCAGTTCTTC. Its protein product is CASSLTGAGEQFF. The chain carries TRBV7-3 and TRBJ2-1; 7 bases line up with TRBD2. The germline CDR1 and CDR2 sequences are SGHTA and FQGTGA. The CDR3 loop spans 13 amino acids. V was clipped by 0 bases and J by 10 bases; unmatched bases: 3.

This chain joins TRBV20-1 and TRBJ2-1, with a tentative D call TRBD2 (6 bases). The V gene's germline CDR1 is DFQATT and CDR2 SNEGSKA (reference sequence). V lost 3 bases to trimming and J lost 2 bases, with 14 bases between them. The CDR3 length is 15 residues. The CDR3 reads CSASTTGLPYNEQFF. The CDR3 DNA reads TGCAGTGCTAGTACCACGGGACTCCCCTACAATGAGCAGTTCTTC.

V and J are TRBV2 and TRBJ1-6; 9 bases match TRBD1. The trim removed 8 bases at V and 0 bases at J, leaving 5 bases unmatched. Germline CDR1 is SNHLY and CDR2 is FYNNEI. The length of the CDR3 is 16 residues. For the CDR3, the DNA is TGTGCCAGCCGGGGACAGGGAAGCTCCTATAATTCACCCCTCCACTTT. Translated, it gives CASRGQGSSYNSPLHF.

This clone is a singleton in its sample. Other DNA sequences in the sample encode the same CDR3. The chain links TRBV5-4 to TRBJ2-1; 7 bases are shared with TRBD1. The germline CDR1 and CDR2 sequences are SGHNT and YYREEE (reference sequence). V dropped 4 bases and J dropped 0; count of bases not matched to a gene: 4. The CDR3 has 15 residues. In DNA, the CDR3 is TGTGCCAGCAGCCGTCCAGGGGGCTCCTACAATGAGCAGTTCTTC. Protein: CASSRPGGSYNEQFF.

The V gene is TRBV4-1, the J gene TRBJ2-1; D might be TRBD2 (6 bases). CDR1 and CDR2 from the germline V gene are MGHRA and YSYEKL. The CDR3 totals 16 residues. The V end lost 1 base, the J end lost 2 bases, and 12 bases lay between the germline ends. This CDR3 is CASSQGGRGAYNEQFF. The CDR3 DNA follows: TGCGCCAGCAGCCAAGGCGGTCGCGGGGCCTACAATGAGCAGTTCTTC.

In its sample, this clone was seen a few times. CDR3 residues: CASSLGDYNAGELFF. In DNA, the CDR3 is TGCGCCAGCAGCCTTGGGGACTATAACGCCGGGGAGCTGTTTTTT. This sequence joins TRBV5-1 and TRBJ2-2; 7 bases are shared with TRBD2. V trimming: 4 bases; J trimming: 6 bases; junction bases outside the gene matches: 9. CDR3 length: 15 residues. Germline V CDR1 and CDR2: SGHRS, YFSETQ.

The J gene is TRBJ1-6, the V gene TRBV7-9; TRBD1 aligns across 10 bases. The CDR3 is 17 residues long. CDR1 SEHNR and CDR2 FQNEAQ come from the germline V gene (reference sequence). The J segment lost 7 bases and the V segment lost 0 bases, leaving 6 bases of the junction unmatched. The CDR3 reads CASSLAPGQGWNSPLHF. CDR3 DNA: TGTGCCAGCAGCTTAGCCCCGGGACAGGGGTGGAATTCACCCCTCCACTTT.

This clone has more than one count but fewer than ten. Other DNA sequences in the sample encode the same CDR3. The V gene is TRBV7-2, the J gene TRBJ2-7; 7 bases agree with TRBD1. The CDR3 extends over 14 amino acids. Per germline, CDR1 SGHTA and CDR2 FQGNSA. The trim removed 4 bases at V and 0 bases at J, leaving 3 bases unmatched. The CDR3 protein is CASSSGGSSYEQYF. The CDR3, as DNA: TGTGCCAGCAGCTCAGGGGGTAGCTCCTACGAGCAGTACTTC.

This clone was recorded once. The CDR3 DNA sequence: TGTGCCAGTAGTCGGGACACCGGGGAGCTGTTTTTT. It specifies CASSRDTGELFF. The chain has TRBV19 and TRBJ2-2; D not resolved. V lost 5 bases and J lost 3, with 4 bases in between. This CDR3 is built from 12 residues. Germline assignment: CDR1 LNHDA and CDR2 SQIVND (reference sequence).

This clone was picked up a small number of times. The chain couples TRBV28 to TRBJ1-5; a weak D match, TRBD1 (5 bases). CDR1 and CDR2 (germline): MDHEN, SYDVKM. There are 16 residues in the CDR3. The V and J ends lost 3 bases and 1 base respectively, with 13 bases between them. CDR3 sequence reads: CASSFLGGYSNQPQHF. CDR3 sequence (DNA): TGTGCCAGCAGTTTCCTGGGGGGATACAGCAATCAGCCCCAGCATTTT.

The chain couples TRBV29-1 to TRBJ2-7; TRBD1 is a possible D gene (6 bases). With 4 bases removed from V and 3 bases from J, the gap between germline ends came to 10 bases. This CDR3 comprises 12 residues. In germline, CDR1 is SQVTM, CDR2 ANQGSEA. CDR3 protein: CSVAGRGYEQYF. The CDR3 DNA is TGCAGCGTTGCGGGCAGGGGCTACGAGCAGTACTTC.

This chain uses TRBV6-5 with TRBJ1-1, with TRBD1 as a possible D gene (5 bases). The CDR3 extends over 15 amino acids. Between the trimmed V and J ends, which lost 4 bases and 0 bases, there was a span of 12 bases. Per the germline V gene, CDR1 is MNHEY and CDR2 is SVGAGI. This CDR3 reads CASSWGRVMNTEAFF. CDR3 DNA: TGTGCCAGCAGTTGGGGCAGGGTTATGAACACTGAAGCTTTCTTT.

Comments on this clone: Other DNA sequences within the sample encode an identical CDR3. In DNA form, the CDR3 reads TGTGCCAGCAGCTTGACTAGCAGATACAATGAGCAGTTCTTC. Protein product: CASSLTSRYNEQFF. The V call is TRBV5-4, the J call TRBJ2-1, with D possibly matching TRBD2 (6 bases). V was trimmed by 1 base and J by 4 bases, leaving 9 bases between them. Per the germline V gene, CDR1 is SGHNT and CDR2 is YYREEE (reference sequence). The CDR3 consists of 14 residues.

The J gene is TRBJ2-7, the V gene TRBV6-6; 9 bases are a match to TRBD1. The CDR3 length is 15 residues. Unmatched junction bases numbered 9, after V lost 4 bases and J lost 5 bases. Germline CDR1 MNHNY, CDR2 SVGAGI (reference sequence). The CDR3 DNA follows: TGTGCCAGCAGTTTTCCGGGACAGGGAAATAACGAGCAGTACTTC. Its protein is CASSFPGQGNNEQYF.

CDR3 protein: CASSLVGGEQFF. CDR3 nucleotide sequence: TGTGCCAGCAGTTTAGTAGGGGGTGAGCAGTTCTTC. V and J are TRBV28 and TRBJ2-1; D is perhaps TRBD1 (6 bases). The germline CDR1 and CDR2 sequences are MDHEN and SYDVKM. Deletions cut 2 bases from V and 9 bases from J, with 8 bases between. The CDR3 totals 12 residues.

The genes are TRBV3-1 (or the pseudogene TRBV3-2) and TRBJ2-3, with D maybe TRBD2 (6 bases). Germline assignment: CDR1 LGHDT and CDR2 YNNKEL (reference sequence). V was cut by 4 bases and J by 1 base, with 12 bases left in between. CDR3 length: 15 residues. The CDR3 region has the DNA TGTGCCAGCAGCCTCGGGAGTTGGGGCACAGATACGCAGTATTTT. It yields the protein CASSLGSWGTDTQYF.